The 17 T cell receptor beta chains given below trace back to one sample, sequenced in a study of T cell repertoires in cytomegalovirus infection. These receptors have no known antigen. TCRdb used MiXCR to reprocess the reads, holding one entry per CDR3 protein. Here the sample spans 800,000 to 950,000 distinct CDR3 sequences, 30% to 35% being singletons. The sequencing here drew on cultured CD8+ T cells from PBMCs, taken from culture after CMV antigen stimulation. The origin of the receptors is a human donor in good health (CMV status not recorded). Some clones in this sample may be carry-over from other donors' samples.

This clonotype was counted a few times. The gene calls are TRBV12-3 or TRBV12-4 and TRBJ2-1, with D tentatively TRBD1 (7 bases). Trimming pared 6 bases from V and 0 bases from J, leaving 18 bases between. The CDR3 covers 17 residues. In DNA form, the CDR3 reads TGTGCCAGCAGGAGGGGGCGGGGCGACAGCTCCTACAATGAGCAGTTCTTC. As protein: CASRRGRGDSSYNEQFF.

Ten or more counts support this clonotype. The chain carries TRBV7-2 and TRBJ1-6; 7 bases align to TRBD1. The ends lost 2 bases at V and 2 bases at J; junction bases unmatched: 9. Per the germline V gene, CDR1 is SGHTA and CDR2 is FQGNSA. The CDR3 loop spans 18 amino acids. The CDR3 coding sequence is TGTGCCAGCAGCTTAATTGGACAGGAAGGGACCTATAATTCACCCCTCCACTTT. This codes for CASSLIGQEGTYNSPLHF.

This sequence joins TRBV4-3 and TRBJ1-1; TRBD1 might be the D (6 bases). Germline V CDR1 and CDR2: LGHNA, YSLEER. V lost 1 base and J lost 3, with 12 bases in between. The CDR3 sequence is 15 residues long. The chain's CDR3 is CASSQGRGLYTEAFF. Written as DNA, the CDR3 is TGCGCCAGCAGCCAAGGACGGGGGCTGTACACTGAAGCTTTCTTT.

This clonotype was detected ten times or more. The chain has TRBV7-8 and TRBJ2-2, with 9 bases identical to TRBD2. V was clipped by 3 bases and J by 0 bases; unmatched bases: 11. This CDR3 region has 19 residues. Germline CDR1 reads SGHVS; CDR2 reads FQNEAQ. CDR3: CASSLDWASGAPNTGELFF. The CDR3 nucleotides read TGTGCCAGCAGCTTGGATTGGGCTAGCGGGGCTCCGAACACCGGGGAGCTGTTTTTT.

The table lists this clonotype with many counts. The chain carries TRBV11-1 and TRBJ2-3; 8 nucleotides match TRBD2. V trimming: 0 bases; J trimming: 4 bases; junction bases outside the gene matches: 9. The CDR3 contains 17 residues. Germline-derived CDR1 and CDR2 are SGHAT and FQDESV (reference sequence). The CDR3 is CASSLAGGAGVPDTQYF. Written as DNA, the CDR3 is TGTGCCAGCAGCTTAGCCGGAGGAGCGGGGGTCCCAGATACGCAGTATTTT.

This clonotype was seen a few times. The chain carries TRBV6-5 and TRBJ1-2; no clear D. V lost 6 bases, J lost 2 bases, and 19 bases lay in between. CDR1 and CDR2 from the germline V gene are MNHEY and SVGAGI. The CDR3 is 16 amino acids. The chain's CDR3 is CASRKKPVPANYGYTF. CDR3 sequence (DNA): TGTGCCAGCAGAAAAAAACCGGTCCCCGCCAACTATGGCTACACCTTC.

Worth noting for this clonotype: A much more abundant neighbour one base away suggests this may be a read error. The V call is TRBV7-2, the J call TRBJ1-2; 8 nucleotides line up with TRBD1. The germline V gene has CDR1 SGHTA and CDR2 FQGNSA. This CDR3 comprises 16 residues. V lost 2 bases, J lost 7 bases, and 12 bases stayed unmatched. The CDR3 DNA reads TGTGCCAGCAGCTTACCGACAGGGGAGGTAGACTTTGGCTACACCTTC. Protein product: CASSLPTGEVDFGYTF.

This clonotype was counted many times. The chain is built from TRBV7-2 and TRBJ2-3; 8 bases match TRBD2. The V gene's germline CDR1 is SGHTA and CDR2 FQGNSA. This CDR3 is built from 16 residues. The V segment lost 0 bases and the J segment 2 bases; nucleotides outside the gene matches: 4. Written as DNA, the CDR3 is TGTGCCAGCAGCTTAGCCGCGGGGGGATCCACAGATACGCAGTATTTT. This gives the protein CASSLAAGGSTDTQYF.

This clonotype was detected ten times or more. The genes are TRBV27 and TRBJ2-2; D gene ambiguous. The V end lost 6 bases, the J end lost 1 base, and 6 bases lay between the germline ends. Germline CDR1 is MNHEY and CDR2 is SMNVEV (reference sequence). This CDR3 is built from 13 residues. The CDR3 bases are TGTGCCAGCAGCTTACTGAACACCGGGGAGCTGTTTTTT. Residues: CASSLLNTGELFF.

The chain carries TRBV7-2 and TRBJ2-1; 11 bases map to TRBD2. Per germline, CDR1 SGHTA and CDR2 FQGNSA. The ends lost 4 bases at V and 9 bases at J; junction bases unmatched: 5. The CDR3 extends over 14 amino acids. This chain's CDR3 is CASSWVAGGTEQFF. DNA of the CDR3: TGTGCCAGCAGCTGGGTAGCGGGGGGGACTGAGCAGTTCTTC.

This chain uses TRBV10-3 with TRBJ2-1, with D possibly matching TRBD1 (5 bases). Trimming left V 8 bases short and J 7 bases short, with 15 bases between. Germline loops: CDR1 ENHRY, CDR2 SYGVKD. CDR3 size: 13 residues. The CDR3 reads CAIPGAAGNEQFF. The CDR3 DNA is TGTGCCATCCCTGGGGCAGCAGGGAATGAGCAGTTCTTC.

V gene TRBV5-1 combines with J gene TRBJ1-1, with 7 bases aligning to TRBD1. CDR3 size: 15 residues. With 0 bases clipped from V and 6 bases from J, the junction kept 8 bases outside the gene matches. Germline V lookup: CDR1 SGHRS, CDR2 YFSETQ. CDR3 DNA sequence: TGCGCCAGCAGCTTGGGAGGAGGGGGCTTCCCTGAAGCTTTCTTT. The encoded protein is CASSLGGGGFPEAFF.

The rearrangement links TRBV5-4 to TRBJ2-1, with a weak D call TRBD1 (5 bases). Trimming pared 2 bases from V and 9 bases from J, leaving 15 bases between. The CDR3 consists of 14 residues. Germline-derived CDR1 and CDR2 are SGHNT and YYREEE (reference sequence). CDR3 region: CASSFWLGRGEQFF. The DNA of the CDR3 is TGTGCCAGCAGCTTTTGGCTGGGTAGGGGTGAGCAGTTCTTC.

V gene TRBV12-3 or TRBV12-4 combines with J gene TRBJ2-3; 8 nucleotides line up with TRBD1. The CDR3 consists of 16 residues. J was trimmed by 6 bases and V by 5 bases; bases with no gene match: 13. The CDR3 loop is CASSPVWQGAEDTQYF. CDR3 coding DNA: TGTGCCAGCAGTCCGGTTTGGCAGGGGGCGGAGGATACGCAGTATTTT.

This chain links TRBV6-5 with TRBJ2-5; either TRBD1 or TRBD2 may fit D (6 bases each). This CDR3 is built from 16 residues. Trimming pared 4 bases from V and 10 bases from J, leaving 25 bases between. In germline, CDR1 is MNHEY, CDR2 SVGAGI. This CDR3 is CASSSTRGPGAKGQYF. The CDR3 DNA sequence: TGTGCCAGCAGTTCCACCCGGGGGCCAGGGGCTAAAGGCCAGTACTTC.

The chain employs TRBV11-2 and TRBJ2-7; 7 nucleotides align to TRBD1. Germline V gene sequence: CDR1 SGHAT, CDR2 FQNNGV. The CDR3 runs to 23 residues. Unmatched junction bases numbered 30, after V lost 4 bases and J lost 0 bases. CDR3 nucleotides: TGTGCCAGCAGCTCCTACGACAAGCCCGGATCAAAGAGGGGGCCCCTAGACTCCTACGAGCAGTACGTC. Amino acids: CASSSYDKPGSKRGPLDSYEQYV.

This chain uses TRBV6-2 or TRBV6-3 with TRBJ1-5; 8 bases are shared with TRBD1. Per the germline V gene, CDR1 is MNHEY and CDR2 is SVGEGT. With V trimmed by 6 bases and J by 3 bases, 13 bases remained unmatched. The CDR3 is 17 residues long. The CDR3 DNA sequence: TGTGCCAGCAGCTTGACCCCGACAGGGGCGATCAATCAGCCCCAGCATTTT. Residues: CASSLTPTGAINQPQHF.